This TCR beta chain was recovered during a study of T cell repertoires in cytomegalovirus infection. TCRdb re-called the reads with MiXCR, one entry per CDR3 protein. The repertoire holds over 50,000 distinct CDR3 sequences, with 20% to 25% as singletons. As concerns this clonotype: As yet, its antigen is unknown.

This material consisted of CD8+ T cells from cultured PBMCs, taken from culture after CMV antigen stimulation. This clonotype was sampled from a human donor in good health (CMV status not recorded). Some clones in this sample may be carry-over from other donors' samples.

The CDR3 reads CASSLSRIYEQYF. The DNA of the CDR3 is TGTGCCAGCAGCTTATCCCGAATCTACGAGCAGTACTTC. This chain joins TRBV7-2 and TRBJ2-7; D not resolved. Per the germline V gene, CDR1 is SGHTA and CDR2 is FQGNSA. The CDR3 spans 13 residues. Deletions cut 2 bases from V and 3 bases from J, with 8 bases between.